This T cell receptor beta chain is drawn from a study of OX40 agonist ivuxolimab in advanced cancers. Overall study: Every 2 weeks, patients got intravenous ivuxolimab at one of six dose levels (0.01-10 mg/kg). Under the entry rules, prior anti-PD-1, anti-PD-L1 or anti-CTLA-4 therapy was allowed, and around 36% had some. Overall study findings and caveats: At 0.1 to 3.0 mg/kg and by week 6, CD4+ and CD8+ T cells in the blood had expanded clonally.

The table came from immunoSEQ multiplex PCR; TCRdb's copy has only in-frame clones and leaves some out. The table has some 51,000 clones, more than 75% seen once; the top ten hold roughly 15%. Looked up from germline, CDR1 is MNHEY and CDR2 is SVGAGI. This CDR3 region has 13 residues. The V and J ends lost 6 bases and 2 bases respectively, with 9 bases between them. Comment on this clone: What it binds is not known. The sample holds other DNA sequences that translate to the same CDR3.

The specimen comprised CD4+ or CD8+ T cells sorted from blood, sampled in a trial of the OX40 agonist ivuxolimab. V usage is TRBV6-5 and J usage is TRBJ2-3; D not certain. The TCR comes from an adult with an advanced solid tumor such as melanoma, head and neck, liver or kidney cancer. The CDR3 region is CASSYTDTDTQYF. The CDR3 DNA reads as TGTGCCAGCAGCTATACCGACACAGATACGCAGTATTTT.